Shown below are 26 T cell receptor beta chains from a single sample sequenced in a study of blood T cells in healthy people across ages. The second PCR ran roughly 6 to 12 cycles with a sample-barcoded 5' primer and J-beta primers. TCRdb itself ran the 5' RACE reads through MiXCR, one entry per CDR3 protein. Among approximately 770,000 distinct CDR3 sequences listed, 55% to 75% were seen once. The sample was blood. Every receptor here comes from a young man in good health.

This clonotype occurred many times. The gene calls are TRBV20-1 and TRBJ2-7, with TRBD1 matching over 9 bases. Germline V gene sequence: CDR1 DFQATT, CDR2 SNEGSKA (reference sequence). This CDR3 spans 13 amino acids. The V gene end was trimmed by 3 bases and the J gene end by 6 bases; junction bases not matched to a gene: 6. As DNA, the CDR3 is TGCAGTGCTAGCAAGGACAGGGGAGGCGAGCAGTACTTC. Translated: CSASKDRGGEQYF.

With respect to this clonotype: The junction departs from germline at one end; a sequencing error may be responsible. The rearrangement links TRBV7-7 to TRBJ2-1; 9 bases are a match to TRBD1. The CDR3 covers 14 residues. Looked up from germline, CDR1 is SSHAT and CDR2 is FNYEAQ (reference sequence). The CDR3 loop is CASSLGTGLVEQFF. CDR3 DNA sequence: TGTGCTAGCAGCTTAGGGACAGGGTTGGTTGAGCAGTTCTTC.

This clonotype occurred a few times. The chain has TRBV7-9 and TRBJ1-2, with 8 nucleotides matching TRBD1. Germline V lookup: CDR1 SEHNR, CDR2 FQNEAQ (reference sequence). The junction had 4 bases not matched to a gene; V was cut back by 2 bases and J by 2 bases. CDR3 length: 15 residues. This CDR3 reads CASSLFQGANYGYTF. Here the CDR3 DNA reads TGTGCCAGCAGCTTATTCCAGGGGGCGAACTATGGCTACACCTTC.

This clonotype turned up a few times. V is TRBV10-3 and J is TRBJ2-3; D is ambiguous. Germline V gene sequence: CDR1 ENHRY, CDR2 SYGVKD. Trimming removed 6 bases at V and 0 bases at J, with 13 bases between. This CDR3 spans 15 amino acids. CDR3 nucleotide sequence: TGTGCCATCAGGGACCTTTTTTCTAGCACAGATACGCAGTATTTT. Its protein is CAIRDLFSSTDTQYF.

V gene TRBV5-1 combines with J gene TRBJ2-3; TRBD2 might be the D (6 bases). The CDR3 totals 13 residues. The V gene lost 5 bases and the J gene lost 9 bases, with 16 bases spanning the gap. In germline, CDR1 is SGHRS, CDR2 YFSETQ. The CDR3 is CASRLGTEPTQYF. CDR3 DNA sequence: TGCGCCAGCAGGCTGGGGACTGAACCCACGCAGTATTTT. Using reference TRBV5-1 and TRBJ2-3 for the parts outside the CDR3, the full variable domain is KAGVTQTPRYLIKTRGQQVTLSCSPISGHRSVSWYQQTPGQGLQFLFEYFSETQRNKGNFPGRFSGRQFSNSRSEMNVSTLELGDSALYLCASRLGTEPTQYFGPGTRLTVL.

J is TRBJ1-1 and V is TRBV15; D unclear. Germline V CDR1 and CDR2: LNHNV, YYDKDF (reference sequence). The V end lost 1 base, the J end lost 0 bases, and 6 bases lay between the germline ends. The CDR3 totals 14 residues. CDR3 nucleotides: TGTGCCACCAGCAGAGGCAGCATGAACACTGAAGCTTTCTTT. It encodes CATSRGSMNTEAFF. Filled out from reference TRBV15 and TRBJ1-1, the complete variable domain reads DAMVIQNPRYQVTQFGKPVTLSCSQTLNHNVMYWYQQKSSQAPKLLFHYYDKDFNNEADTPDNFQSRRPNTSFCFLDIRSPGLGDTAMYLCATSRGSMNTEAFFGQGTRLTVV.

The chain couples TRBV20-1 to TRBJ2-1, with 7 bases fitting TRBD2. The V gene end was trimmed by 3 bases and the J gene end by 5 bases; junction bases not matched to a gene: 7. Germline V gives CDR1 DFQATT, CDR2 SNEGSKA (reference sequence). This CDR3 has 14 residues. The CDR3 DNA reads TGCAGTGCTAGCAAAGCGGGGCTCAACAATGAGCAGTTCTTC. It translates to CSASKAGLNNEQFF.

CDR3 residues: CASSHPTNSYNEQFF. DNA for the CDR3: TGTGCCAGCAGCCACCCCACAAATTCCTACAATGAGCAGTTCTTC. This sequence joins TRBV3-1 and TRBJ2-1; D is unresolved. The CDR3 has 15 residues. CDR1 and CDR2 (germline): LGHDT, YNNKEL (reference sequence). Trimming pared 3 bases from V and 1 base from J, leaving 10 bases between.

The CDR3 coding sequence is TGTGCCAGCAGCGTGGGTCCCAGCGGGGCAGATACGCAGTATTTT. It yields the protein CASSVGPSGADTQYF. The chain recombines TRBV9 with TRBJ2-3; 7 bases match TRBD2. With 2 bases clipped from V and 4 bases from J, the junction kept 7 bases outside the gene matches. The CDR3 consists of 15 residues. Germline V lookup: CDR1 SGDLS, CDR2 YYNGEE.

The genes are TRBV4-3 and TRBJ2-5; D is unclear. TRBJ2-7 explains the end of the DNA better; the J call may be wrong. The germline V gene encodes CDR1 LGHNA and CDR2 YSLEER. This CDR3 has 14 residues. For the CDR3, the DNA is TGCGCCAGCAGCCAAGATAGGATGGTAGGCGAGCAGTACTTC. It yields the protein CASSQDRMVGEQYF.

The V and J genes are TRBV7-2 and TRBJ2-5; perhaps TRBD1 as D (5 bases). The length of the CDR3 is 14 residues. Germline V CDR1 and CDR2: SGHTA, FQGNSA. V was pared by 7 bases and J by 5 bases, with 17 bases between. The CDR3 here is CASIAQGSRETQYF. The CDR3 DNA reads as TGTGCCAGCATAGCCCAGGGTAGTCGGGAGACCCAGTACTTC.

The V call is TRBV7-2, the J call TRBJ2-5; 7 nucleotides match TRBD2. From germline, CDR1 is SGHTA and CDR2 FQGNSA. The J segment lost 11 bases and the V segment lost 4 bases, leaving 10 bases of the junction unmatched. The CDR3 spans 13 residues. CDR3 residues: CASSSGTAREQYF. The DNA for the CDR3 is TGTGCCAGCAGCTCAGGAACAGCGCGGGAGCAGTACTTC.

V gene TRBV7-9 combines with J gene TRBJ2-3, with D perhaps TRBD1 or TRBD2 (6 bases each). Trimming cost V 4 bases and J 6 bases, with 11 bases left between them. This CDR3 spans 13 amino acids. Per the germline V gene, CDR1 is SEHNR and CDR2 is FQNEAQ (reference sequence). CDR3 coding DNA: TGTGCCAGCAGCTCCACGGGGGCGGATACGCAGTATTTT. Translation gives CASSSTGADTQYF.

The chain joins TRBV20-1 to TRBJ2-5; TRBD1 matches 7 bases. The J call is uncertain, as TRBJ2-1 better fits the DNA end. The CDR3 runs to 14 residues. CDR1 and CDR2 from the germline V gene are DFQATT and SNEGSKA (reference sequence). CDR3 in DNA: TGCAGTGCTAGAAGAGGGGGCTCACAAGAGACCCAGTTCTTC. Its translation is CSARRGGSQETQFF.

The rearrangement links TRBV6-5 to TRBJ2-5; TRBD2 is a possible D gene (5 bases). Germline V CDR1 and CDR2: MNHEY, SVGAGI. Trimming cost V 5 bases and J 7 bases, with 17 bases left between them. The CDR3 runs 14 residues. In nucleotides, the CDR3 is TGTGCCAGCAGTCCCCGACCCAAAGGAGGGACCCAGTACTTC. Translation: CASSPRPKGGTQYF.

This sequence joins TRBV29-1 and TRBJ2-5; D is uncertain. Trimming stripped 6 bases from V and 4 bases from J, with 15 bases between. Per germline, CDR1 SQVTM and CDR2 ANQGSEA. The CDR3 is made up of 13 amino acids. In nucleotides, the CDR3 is TGCAGCGTCAACAGAGGCCCCGGAGAGACCCAGTACTTC. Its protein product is CSVNRGPGETQYF.

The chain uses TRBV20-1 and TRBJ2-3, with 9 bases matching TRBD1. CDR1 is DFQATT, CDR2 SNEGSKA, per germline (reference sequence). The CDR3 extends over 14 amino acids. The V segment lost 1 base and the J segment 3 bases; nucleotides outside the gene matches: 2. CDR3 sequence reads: CSARGDRVTDTQYF. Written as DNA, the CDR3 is TGCAGTGCTAGAGGGGACAGGGTTACAGATACGCAGTATTTT.

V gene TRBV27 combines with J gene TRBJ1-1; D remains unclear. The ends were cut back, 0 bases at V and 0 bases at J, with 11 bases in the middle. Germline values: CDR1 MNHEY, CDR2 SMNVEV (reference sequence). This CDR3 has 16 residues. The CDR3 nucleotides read TGTGCCAGCAGTTTATCGGTCAGCTCCTTGAACACTGAAGCTTTCTTT. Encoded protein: CASSLSVSSLNTEAFF.

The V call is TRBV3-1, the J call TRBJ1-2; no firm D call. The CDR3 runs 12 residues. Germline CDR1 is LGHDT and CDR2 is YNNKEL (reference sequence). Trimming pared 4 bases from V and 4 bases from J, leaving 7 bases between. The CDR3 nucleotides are TGTGCCAGCAGCCGGGAGCCCTATGGCTACACCTTC. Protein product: CASSREPYGYTF.

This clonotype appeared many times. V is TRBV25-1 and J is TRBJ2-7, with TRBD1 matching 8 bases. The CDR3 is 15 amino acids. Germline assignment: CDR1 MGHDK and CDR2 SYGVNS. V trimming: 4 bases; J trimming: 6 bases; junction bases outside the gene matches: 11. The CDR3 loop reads CASSASHWTGSEQYF. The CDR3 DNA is TGTGCCAGCAGTGCTTCACATTGGACAGGGAGCGAGCAGTACTTC.

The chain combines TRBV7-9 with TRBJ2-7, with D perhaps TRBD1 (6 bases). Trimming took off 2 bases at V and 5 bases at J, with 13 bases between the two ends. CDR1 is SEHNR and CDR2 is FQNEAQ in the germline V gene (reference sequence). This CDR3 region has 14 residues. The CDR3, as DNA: TGTGCCAGCAGCTTAAGACAGGAGGCGCACGAGCAGTACTTC. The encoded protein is CASSLRQEAHEQYF.

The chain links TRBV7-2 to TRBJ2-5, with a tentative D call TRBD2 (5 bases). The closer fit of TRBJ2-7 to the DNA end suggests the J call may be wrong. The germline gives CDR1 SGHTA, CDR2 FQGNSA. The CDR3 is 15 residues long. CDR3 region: CASSQHAKGANEQYF. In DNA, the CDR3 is TGTGCCAGCAGCCAACACGCAAAGGGAGCTAACGAGCAGTACTTC.

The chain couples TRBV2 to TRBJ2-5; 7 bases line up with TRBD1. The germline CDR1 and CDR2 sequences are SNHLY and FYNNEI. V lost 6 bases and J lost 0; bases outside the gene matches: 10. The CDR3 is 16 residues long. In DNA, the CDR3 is TGTGCCAGCAGACTGACAGGGAACCCATACCAAGAGACCCAGTACTTC. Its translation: CASRLTGNPYQETQYF.

The CDR3 nucleotides read TGTGCCAGCAGTTTATCGGGGGACGGGGCTTCTCGGCAGTACTTC. As protein: CASSLSGDGASRQYF. The chain recombines TRBV27 with TRBJ2-7; D may correspond to TRBD1 or TRBD2 (5 bases each). V lost 0 bases and J lost 9, with 18 bases in between. Germline loops: CDR1 MNHEY, CDR2 SMNVEV (reference sequence). CDR3 length: 15 residues.

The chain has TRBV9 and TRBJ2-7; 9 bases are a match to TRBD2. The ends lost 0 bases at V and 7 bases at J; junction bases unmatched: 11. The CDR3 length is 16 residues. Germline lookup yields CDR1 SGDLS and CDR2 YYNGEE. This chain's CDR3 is CASSVAGTSITDEQYF. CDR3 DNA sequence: TGTGCCAGCAGCGTAGCCGGGACTAGCATCACGGATGAGCAGTACTTC.

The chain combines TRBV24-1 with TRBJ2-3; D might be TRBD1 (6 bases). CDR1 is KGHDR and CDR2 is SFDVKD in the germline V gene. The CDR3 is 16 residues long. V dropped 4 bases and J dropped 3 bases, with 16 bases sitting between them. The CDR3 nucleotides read TGTGCCACCAGTGACGGGACAAGGGGTTGGACAGATACGCAGTATTTT. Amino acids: CATSDGTRGWTDTQYF.